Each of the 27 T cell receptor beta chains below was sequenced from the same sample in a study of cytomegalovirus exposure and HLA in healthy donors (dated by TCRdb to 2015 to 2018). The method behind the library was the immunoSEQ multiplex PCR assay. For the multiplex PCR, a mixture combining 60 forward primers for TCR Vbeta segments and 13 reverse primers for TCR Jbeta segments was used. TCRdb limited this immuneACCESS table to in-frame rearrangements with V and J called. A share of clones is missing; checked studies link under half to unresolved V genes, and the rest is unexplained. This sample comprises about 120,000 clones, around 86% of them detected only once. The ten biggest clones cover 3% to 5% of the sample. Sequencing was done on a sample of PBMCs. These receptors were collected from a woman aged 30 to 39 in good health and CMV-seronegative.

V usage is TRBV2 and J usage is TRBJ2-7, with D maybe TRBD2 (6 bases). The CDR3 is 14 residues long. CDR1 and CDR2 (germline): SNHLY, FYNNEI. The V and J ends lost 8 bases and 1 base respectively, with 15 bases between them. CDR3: CASDRASESYEQYF. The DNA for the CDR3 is TGTGCCAGCGATAGGGCTAGCGAATCCTACGAGCAGTACTTC.

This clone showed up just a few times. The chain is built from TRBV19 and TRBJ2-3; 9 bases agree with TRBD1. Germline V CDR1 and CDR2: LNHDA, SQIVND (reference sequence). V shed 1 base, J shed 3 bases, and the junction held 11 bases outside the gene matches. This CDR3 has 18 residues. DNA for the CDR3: TGTGCCAGTAGTATAGTCCACGGACAGGGGTCGAGGACAGATACGCAGTATTTT. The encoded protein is CASSIVHGQGSRTDTQYF.

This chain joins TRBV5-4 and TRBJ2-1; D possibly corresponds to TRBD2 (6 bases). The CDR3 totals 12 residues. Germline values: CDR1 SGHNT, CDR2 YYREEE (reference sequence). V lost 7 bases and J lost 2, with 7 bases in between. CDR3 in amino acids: CASGGAYNEQFF. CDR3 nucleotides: TGTGCCAGCGGCGGGGCCTACAATGAGCAGTTCTTC.

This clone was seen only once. CDR3 sequence reads: CASSQGSGGEDTQYF. Here the CDR3 DNA reads TGTGCCAGCAGCCAAGGGTCGGGGGGCGAGGATACGCAGTATTTT. The chain carries TRBV14 and TRBJ2-3, with a possible D match to TRBD2 (7 bases). V was clipped by 1 base and J by 6 bases, with 14 bases between them. This CDR3 region has 15 residues. Germline V gives CDR1 SGHDN, CDR2 FVKESK.

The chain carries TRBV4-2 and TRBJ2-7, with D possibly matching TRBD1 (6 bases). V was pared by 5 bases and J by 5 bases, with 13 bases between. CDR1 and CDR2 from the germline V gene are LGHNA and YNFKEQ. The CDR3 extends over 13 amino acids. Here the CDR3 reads CASSDGQIDEQYF. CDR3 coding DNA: TGTGCCAGCAGCGACGGACAGATCGACGAGCAGTACTTC.

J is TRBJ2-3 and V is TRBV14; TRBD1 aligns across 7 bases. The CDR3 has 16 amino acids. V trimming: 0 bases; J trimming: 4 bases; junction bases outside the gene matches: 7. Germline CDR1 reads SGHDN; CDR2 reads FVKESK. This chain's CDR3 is CASSQDLTGWADTQYF. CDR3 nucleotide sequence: TGTGCCAGCAGCCAAGACCTGACAGGGTGGGCAGATACGCAGTATTTT.

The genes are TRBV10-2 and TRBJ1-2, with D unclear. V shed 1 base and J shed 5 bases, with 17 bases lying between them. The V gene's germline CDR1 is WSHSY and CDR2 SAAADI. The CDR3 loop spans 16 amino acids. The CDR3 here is CASSEFWNENGYGYTF. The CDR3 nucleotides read TGCGCCAGCAGTGAGTTCTGGAATGAAAACGGGTATGGCTACACCTTC.

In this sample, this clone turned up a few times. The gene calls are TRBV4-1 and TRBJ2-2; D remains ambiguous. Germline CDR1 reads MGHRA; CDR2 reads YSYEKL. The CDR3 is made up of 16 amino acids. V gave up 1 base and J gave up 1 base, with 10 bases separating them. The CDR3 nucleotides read TGCGCCAGCAGCCAAGGCGAGATAAGGAACACCGGGGAGCTGTTTTTT. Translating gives CASSQGEIRNTGELFF.

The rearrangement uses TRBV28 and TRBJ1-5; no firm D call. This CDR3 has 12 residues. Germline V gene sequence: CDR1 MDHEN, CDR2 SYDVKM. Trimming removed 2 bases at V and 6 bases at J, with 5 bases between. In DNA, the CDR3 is TGTGCCAGCAGTTTAACGAGTCAGCCCCAGCATTTT. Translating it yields CASSLTSQPQHF.

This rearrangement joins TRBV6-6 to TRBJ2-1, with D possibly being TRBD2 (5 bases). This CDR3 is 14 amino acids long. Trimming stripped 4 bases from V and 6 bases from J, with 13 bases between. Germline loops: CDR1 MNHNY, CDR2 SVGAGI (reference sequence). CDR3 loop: CASSWESRVNEQFF. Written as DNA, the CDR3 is TGTGCCAGCAGTTGGGAGTCGCGGGTCAATGAGCAGTTCTTC.

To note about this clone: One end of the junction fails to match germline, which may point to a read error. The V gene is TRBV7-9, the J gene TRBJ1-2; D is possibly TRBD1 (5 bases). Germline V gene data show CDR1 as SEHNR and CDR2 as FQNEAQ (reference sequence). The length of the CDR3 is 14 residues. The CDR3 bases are TGTTCCAGCAGCACCTCAGGGTGGAACTATGGCTACACCTTC. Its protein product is CSSSTSGWNYGYTF.

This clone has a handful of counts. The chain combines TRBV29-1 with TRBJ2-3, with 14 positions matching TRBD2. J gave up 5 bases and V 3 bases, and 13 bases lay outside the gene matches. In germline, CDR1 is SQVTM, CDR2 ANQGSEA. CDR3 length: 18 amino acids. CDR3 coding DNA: TGCAGCGTTGATGCAAGGTATCGGACTAGCGGGAGGAAAGATACGCAGTATTTT. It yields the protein CSVDARYRTSGRKDTQYF.

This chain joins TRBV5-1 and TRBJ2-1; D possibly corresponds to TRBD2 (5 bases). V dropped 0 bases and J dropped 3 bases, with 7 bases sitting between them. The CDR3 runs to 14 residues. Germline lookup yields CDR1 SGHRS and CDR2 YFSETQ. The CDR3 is CASSLARDYNEQFF. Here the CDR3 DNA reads TGCGCCAGCAGCTTGGCCCGGGACTACAATGAGCAGTTCTTC.

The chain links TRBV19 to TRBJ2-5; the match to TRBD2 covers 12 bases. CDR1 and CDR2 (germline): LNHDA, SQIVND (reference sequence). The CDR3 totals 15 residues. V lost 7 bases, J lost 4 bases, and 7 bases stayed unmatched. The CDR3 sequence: CASMRTSGISETQYF. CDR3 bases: TGTGCCAGTATGAGGACTAGCGGGATATCAGAGACCCAGTACTTC.

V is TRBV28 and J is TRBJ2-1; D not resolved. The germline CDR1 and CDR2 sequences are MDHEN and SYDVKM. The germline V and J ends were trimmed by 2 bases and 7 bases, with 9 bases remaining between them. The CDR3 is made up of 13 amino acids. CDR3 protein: CASSLVKTNEQFF. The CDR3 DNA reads TGTGCCAGCAGTTTAGTAAAGACAAATGAGCAGTTCTTC.

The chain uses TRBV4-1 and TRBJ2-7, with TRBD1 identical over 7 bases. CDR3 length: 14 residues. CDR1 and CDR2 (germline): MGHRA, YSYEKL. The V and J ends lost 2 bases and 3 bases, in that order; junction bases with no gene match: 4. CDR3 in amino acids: CASSQPGQSYEQYF. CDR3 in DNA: TGCGCCAGCAGCCAACCGGGACAGAGCTACGAGCAGTACTTC.

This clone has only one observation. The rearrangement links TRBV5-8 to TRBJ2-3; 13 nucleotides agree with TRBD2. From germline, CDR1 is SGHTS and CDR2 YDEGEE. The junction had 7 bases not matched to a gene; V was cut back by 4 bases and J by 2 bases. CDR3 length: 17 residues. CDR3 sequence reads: CASSLGLAGVITDTQYF. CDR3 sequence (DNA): TGTGCCAGCAGCCTAGGACTAGCGGGAGTAATCACAGATACGCAGTATTTT.

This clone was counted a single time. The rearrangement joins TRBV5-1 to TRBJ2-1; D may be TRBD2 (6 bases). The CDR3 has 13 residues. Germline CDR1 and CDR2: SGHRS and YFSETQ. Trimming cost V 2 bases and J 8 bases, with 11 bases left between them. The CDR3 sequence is CASSFRRRDEQFF. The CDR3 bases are TGCGCCAGCAGCTTTCGGCGGAGGGATGAGCAGTTCTTC. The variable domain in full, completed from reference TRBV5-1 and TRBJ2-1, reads KAGVTQTPRYLIKTRGQQVTLSCSPISGHRSVSWYQQTPGQGLQFLFEYFSETQRNKGNFPGRFSGRQFSNSRSEMNVSTLELGDSALYLCASSFRRRDEQFFGPGTRLTVL.

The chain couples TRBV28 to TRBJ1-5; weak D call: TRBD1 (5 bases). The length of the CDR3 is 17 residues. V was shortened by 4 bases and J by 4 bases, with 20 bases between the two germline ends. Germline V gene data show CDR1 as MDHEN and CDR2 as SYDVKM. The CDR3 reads CASSSPGGNSANQPQHF. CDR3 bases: TGTGCCAGCAGTTCACCGGGGGGTAATTCCGCAAATCAGCCCCAGCATTTT. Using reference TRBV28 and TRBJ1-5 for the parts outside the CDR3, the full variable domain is DVKVTQSSRYLVKRTGEKVFLECVQDMDHENMFWYRQDPGLGLRLIYFSYDVKMKEKGDIPEGYSVSREKKERFSLILESASTNQTSMYLCASSSPGGNSANQPQHFGDGTRLSIL.

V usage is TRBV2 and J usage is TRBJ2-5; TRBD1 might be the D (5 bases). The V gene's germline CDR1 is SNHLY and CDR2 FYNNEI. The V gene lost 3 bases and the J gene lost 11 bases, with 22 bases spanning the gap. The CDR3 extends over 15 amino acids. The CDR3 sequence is CASSDALQWSAGQYF. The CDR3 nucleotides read TGTGCCAGCAGTGACGCTCTTCAGTGGTCGGCAGGGCAGTACTTC.

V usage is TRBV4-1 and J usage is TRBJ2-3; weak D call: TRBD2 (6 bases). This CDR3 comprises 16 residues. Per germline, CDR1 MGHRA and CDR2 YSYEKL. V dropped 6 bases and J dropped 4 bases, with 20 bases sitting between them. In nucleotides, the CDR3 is TGCGCCAGCAGTCCCTTCACCGGCGGGGAGCCAGATACGCAGTATTTT. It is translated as CASSPFTGGEPDTQYF.

CDR3 region: CASTKRTSVDNEQFF. CDR3 in DNA: TGTGCCAGCACCAAACGGACTAGCGTCGACAATGAGCAGTTCTTC. The chain couples TRBV6-6 to TRBJ2-1; 9 bases are a match to TRBD2. V shed 7 bases, J shed 5 bases, and the junction held 9 bases outside the gene matches. Germline assignment: CDR1 MNHNY and CDR2 SVGAGI (reference sequence). This CDR3 spans 15 amino acids.

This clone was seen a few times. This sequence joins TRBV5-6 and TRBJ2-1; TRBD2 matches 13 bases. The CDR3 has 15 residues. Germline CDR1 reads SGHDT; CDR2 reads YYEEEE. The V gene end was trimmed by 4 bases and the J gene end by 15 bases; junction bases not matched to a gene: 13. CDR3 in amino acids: CASSKGLAGAGYVFF. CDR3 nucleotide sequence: TGTGCCAGCAGCAAAGGACTAGCGGGAGCTGGTTACGTGTTCTTC.

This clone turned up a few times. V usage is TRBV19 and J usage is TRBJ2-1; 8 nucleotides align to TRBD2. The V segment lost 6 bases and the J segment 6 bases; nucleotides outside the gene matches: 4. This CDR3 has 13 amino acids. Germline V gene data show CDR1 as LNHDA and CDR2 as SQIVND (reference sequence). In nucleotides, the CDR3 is TGTGCCAGTAGCTTTCGGGGGGGCAATGAGCAGTTCTTC. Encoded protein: CASSFRGGNEQFF.

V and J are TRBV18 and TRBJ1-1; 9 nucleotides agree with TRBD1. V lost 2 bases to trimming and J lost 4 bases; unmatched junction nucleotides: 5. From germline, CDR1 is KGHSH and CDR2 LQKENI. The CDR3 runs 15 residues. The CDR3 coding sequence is TGTGCCAGCTCACCATCACAGGGGGCGGGCACTGAAGCTTTCTTT. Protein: CASSPSQGAGTEAFF.

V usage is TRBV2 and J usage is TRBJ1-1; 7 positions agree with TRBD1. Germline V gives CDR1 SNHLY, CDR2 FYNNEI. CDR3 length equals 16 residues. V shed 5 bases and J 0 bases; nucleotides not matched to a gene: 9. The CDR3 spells CASSLGQELLNTEAFF. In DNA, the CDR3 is TGTGCCAGCAGTCTAGGACAGGAACTCTTGAACACTGAAGCTTTCTTT.

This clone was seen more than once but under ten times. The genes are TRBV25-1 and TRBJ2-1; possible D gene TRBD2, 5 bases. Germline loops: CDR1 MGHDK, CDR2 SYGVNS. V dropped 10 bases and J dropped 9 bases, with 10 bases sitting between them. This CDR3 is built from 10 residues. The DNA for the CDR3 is TGTGCCACCCTACTAGGTGAGCAGTTCTTC. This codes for CATLLGEQFF.